This T cell receptor (beta chain) was retrieved from a study of cytomegalovirus exposure and HLA in healthy donors. Overall study: One earlier analysis, a look at around 170 million T cells, found 100 million to 130 million unique TCR beta sequences. Study-level findings and limits: TCR beta V- and J-gene trimming was later associated with a missense DCLRE1C variant. Apart from CMV serostatus, no immune exposure information was available. Accurate HLA-A and HLA-B prediction from TCR beta sequences was reported for most subjects.

Primers: 60 Vbeta forward and 13 Jbeta reverse. The protocol was immunoSEQ multiplex PCR, while the TCRdb copy is restricted to in-frame clones and leaves out a portion. The sample holds some 130,000 clones, 75% to 85% seen once. The CDR3 extends over 13 amino acids. Trimming removed 6 bases from V and 10 bases from J, with 18 bases in between. Germline V gene lookup returns CDR1 SNHLY and CDR2 FYNNEI. Turning to this clone: What it binds is unknown.

The clonotype was recovered from a male donor in good health and CMV-seropositive. The chain uses TRBV2 and TRBJ1-2, with D possibly matching TRBD1 (6 bases). Sequenced material: PBMCs. This CDR3 reads CASRALRTVSYTF. For the CDR3, the DNA is TGTGCCAGCAGAGCCCTCCGGACAGTCTCCTACACCTTC.